This section outlines one TCR beta chain sequence together with its context. The antigen is not known. The CDR3 has 12 amino acids. Germline CDR1 SGHTA, CDR2 FQGNSA. V was cut by 5 bases and J by 7 bases, with 11 bases left in between. The source of the sample is a study of shared clonotypes between healthy human individuals. Whole-study findings and limits: Shared across several donors were about 4.6% of the naive CD4 clonotypes.

Recent acute infections and vaccinations were absent in the healthy HIV-negative adult donors. Every subset's genomic DNA went evenly onto several immunoSEQ plates. An approximately 180 ng quantity of DNA, around 30,000 T cell genomes, went into the sorted-subset replicate PCRs. Libraries were prepared by immunoSEQ multiplex PCR; TCRdb keeps only in-frame clonotypes and omits some of them. The sample holds about 1 million clones, about 77% seen once. The chain joins TRBV7-2 to TRBJ1-1; tentative D call: TRBD1 (6 bases). The sequenced sample consisted of memory CD4+ T cells sorted from blood. As to subset: CD45RA-negative fraction. The sequence derives from a man younger than 35 in good health. The CDR3 DNA sequence: TGTGCCAGCAGCGATCAGGGGAATGAAGCTTTCTTT. Encoded protein: CASSDQGNEAFF. The full variable domain, in which reference TRBV7-2 and TRBJ1-1 provide the parts outside the CDR3, is GAGVSQSPSNKVTEKGKDVELRCDPISGHTALYWYRQSLGQGLEFLIYFQGNSAPDKSGLPSDRFSAERTGGSVSTLTIQRTQQEDSAVYLCASSDQGNEAFFGQGTRLTVV.